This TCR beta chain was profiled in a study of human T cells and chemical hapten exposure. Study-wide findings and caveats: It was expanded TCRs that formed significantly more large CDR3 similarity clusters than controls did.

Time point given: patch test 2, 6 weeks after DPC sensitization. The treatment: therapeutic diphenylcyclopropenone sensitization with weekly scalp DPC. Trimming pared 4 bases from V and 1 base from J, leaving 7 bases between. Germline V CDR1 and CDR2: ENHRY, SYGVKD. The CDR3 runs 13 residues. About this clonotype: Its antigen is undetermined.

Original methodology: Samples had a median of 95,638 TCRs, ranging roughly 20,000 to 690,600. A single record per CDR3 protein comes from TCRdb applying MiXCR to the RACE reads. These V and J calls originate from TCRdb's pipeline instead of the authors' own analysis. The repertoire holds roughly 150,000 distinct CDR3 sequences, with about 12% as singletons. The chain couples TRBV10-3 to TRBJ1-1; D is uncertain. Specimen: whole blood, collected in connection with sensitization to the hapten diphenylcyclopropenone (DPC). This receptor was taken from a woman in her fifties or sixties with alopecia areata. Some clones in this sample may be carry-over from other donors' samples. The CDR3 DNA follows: TGTGCCATCAGTGCGGGGTGGAACACTGAAGCTTTCTTT. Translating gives CAISAGWNTEAFF.